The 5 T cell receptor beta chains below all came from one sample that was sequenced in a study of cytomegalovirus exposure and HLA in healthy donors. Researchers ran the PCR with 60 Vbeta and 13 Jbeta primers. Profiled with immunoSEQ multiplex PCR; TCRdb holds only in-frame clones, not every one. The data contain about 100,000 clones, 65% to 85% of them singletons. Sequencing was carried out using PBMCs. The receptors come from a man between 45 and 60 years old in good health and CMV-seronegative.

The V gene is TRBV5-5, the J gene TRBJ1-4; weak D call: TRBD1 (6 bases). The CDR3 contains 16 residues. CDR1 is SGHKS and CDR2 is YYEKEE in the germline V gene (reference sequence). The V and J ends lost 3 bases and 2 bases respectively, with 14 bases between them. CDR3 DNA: TGTGCCAGCAGCTACGGGCCCAGGGGCACTAATGAAAAACTGTTTTTT. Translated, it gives CASSYGPRGTNEKLFF.

The CDR3 sequence: CAIRGGRTGELFF. CDR3 nucleotide sequence: TGTGCCATCAGAGGAGGGAGGACCGGGGAGCTGTTTTTT. V gene TRBV10-3 combines with J gene TRBJ2-2; perhaps TRBD2 as D (6 bases). V was clipped by 6 bases and J by 5 bases, with 10 bases between them. CDR1 is ENHRY and CDR2 is SYGVKD in the germline V gene. The length of the CDR3 is 13 residues.

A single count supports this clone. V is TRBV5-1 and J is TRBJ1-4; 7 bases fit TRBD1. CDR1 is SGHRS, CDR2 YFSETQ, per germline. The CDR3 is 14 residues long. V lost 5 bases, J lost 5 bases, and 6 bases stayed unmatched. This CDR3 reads CASRMTGPNEKLFF. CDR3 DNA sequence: TGCGCCAGCAGGATGACAGGGCCGAATGAAAAACTGTTTTTT.

The CDR3 sequence: CASGRDWSYNEQFF. CDR3 in DNA: TGTGCTAGTGGGAGGGACTGGTCCTACAATGAGCAGTTCTTC. J is TRBJ2-1 and V is TRBV12-5, with D perhaps TRBD2 (6 bases). Germline values: CDR1 LGHNT, CDR2 FRNRAP. Trimming removed 6 bases at V and 1 base at J, with 10 bases between. CDR3 length: 14 residues.

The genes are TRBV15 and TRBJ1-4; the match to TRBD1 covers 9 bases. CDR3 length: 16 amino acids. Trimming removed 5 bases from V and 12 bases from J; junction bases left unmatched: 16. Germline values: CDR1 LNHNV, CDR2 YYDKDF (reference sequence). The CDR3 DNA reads TGTGCCACCAGCGGAGGAAGCGGACAGGGGAGACTTGAACTGTTTTTT. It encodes CATSGGSGQGRLELFF.